These T cell receptor beta chains were read from a single sample in a study of blood T cell repertoires in COVID-19. Generated by immunoSEQ multiplex PCR, the TCRdb table keeps only in-frame clones and is missing some. The table records approximately 140,000 clones, 70% to 90% of them present only once. Sequenced: peripheral blood. All receptors derive from a woman between 40 and 50 years old with active or convalescent COVID-19. The CDR3 runs from the conserved cysteine through the conserved F or W. D genes are given only for firm matches. Not every row has a clone size; where given, it reads once, few, many or a size class.

TGTGCCAGCAGTTTCCGGGACTGGAGCTCCTATAATTCACCCCTCCACTTT | CASSFRDWSSYNSPLHF | . | TRBV28 | once | TRBJ1-6
TGTGCCAGCAGTTTCAGGGACAGGGGAGGGGAGACCCAGTACTTC | CASSFRDRGGETQYF | TRBD1 | TRBV27 | . | TRBJ2-5
TGTGCCAGCAGCTTAAGACAGCGTAGCGGGGTGAGCACAGATACGCAGTATTTT | CASSLRQRSGVSTDTQYF | TRBD2 | TRBV5-5 | . | TRBJ2-3
TGTGCCAGCAGTTCCTTCGGACTGAGGTTGTCCTACGAGCAGTACTTC | CASSSFGLRLSYEQYF | . | TRBV28 | . | TRBJ2-7
TGTGCCAGCAGGGGAGGGGAATTCTATGGCTACACCTTC | CASRGGEFYGYTF | . | TRBV2 | . | TRBJ1-2
TGTGCCAGCAGTTACTCGAAGGGGCAGATCTATGGCTACACCTTC | CASSYSKGQIYGYTF | . | TRBV6-2/TRBV6-3 | . | TRBJ1-2
TGTGCCATCAGTGGGGACAGGGCCTCCTACGAGCAGTACTTC | CAISGDRASYEQYF | TRBD1 | TRBV10-3 | . | TRBJ2-7
TGTGCCAGCAGCCCCCCCGGGAGGGGGCAAAAGCCTTTCTTT | CASSPPGRGQKPFF | TRBD1 | TRBV3-1/TRBV3-2 | once | TRBJ1-1
TGTGCCAGCAGCTTATTGGGGGGAGGCCGAAACTATGGCTACACCTTC | CASSLLGGGRNYGYTF | . | TRBV28 | . | TRBJ1-2
TGTGCCAGCAGCCTTCAGGGGAACACTGAAGCTTTCTTT | CASSLQGNTEAFF | . | TRBV12-3/TRBV12-4 | . | TRBJ1-1
TGTGCCAGCAGCGTAGTGACTAGCTCCTACAATGAGCAGTTCTTC | CASSVVTSSYNEQFF | . | TRBV28 | . | TRBJ2-1
TGTGCCAGCAGCTTAGAAGGCAGGGGGTCGGACACCGGGGAGCTGTTTTTT | CASSLEGRGSDTGELFF | TRBD1 | TRBV7-6 | . | TRBJ2-2
TGTGCCAGCTCCCCCCTCCGGGACAACCCTCCGAACTATGGCTACACCTTC | CASSPLRDNPPNYGYTF | . | TRBV18 | . | TRBJ1-2
TGTGCCAGCAGCTTTGCATCCGGCGGTCCTGGCACAGATACGCAGTATTTT | CASSFASGGPGTDTQYF | . | TRBV11-2 | . | TRBJ2-3
TGTGCCAGCAGCTCAGACCCCCGGTCGGCCTCACGTAGCGTCCAGTTCTTC | CASSSDPRSASRSVQFF | . | TRBV7-2 | . | TRBJ2-1
TGTGCCAGCAACCAGGGTTTTCCCACAGATACGCAGTATTTT | CASNQGFPTDTQYF | . | TRBV6-6 | . | TRBJ2-3
TGTGCCAGCAGATACACAGGGGTGGGTCAGCCCCAGCATTTT | CASRYTGVGQPQHF | TRBD1 | TRBV28 | once | TRBJ1-5
TGTGCCAGCAGCTTAGCCCACTCCTCCTACGAGCAGTACTTC | CASSLAHSSYEQYF | . | TRBV7-2 | . | TRBJ2-7
TGTGCCAGTAGTCCCGGGACTAGCGGGATTGGGTCCTACGAGCAGTACTTC | CASSPGTSGIGSYEQYF | TRBD2 | TRBV19 | once | TRBJ2-7
TGCGCCAGCAGCCCAATGGCGGGACAGCCCCAGCATTTT | CASSPMAGQPQHF | . | TRBV5-1 | . | TRBJ1-5
TGTGCCAGCAGCCCTCTTCGGGGGACTGAAGCTTTCTTT | CASSPLRGTEAFF | . | TRBV7-2 | . | TRBJ1-1
TGCAGTGCTACGTATGGCTACACCTTC | CSATYGYTF | . | TRBV20-1 | . | TRBJ1-2
TGTGCCAGTAGTCCGTTAGCGAATCCGGGAGAAGAGCAGTTCTTC | CASSPLANPGEEQFF | . | TRBV19 | . | TRBJ2-1
TGCAGCGTCGCAGGTACTAGCACAGATACGCAGTATTTT | CSVAGTSTDTQYF | . | TRBV29-1 | . | TRBJ2-3
TGTGCCAGCAGTTACCGGTCACAGGGAAGCAATCAGCCCCAGCATTTT | CASSYRSQGSNQPQHF | . | TRBV6-6 | . | TRBJ1-5
TGTGCCAGCAGCGGGGACAGGGGGAACTATGGCTACACCTTC | CASSGDRGNYGYTF | TRBD1 | TRBV5-6 | . | TRBJ1-2
TGTGCCAGCAGCTTACAGTCTACAGGGGATAATTCACCCCTCCACTTT | CASSLQSTGDNSPLHF | TRBD1 | TRBV7-2 | . | TRBJ1-6
TGTGCCAGCAGCGCAACAGCAAACTATGGCTACACCTTC | CASSATANYGYTF | . | TRBV5-4 | . | TRBJ1-2
TGTGCCAGCTCACCACTCTCGCAGGGTGCTAATGAAAAACTGTTTTTT | CASSPLSQGANEKLFF | . | TRBV18 | . | TRBJ1-4
TGTGCCAGCTCACCACTTCCTAGTGAATCCCAAGATACGCAGTATTTT | CASSPLPSESQDTQYF | . | TRBV18 | . | TRBJ2-3
TGTGCCAGCAGCCTACAGGGGGCTGGAAACACCATATATTTT | CASSLQGAGNTIYF | TRBD1 | TRBV11-2 | . | TRBJ1-3
TGTGCCAGCAGCCCGGGACTTTCCACAGATACGCAGTATTTT | CASSPGLSTDTQYF | . | TRBV3-1/TRBV3-2 | once | TRBJ2-3
TGTGCCAGCAGCTTAGAATCCCTGGGCCCCCAAGAGACCCAGTACTTC | CASSLESLGPQETQYF | . | TRBV11-2 | once | TRBJ2-5
TGTGCCAGCAGTTTATCGAAGACTAGCAAGTTTAAGGATACGCAGTATTTT | CASSLSKTSKFKDTQYF | TRBD2 | TRBV27 | . | TRBJ2-3
TGTGCCAGCAGTTACCCGGGACAGGGCACAGATACGCAGTATTTT | CASSYPGQGTDTQYF | TRBD1 | TRBV6-2/TRBV6-3 | once | TRBJ2-3
TGTGCCAGCAGTTTAAGAGGGGGCTATGGCTACACCTTC | CASSLRGGYGYTF | . | TRBV27 | . | TRBJ1-2
TGTGCCAGCAGTACAGGGGTTTCTAATGAAAAACTGTTTTTT | CASSTGVSNEKLFF | TRBD1 | TRBV9 | . | TRBJ1-4
TGTGCCAGCAGCCCCCTCGACAGGGACGAAAAACTGTTTTTT | CASSPLDRDEKLFF | TRBD1 | TRBV9 | . | TRBJ1-4
TGTGCCAGCAGCCACCGGGTGGCTTTCTTT | CASSHRVAFF | . | TRBV11-2 | . | TRBJ1-1
TGTGCCAGCAGTTACACGGAAGGACTAGCGGGACCCACAGATACGCAGTATTTT | CASSYTEGLAGPTDTQYF | TRBD2 | TRBV6-2/TRBV6-3 | . | TRBJ2-3
TGCGCCAGCAGCTTCCCGGGACAGGGGGGAAAGGATAGATTTGGGGCCAACGTCCTGACTTTC | CASSFPGQGGKDRFGANVLTF | TRBD1 | TRBV5-1 | once | TRBJ2-6
TGTGCCAGCAGCCACGGGGGGGCCGGGAGCTCCTATAATTCACCCCTCCACTTT | CASSHGGAGSSYNSPLHF | . | TRBV7-9 | . | TRBJ1-6